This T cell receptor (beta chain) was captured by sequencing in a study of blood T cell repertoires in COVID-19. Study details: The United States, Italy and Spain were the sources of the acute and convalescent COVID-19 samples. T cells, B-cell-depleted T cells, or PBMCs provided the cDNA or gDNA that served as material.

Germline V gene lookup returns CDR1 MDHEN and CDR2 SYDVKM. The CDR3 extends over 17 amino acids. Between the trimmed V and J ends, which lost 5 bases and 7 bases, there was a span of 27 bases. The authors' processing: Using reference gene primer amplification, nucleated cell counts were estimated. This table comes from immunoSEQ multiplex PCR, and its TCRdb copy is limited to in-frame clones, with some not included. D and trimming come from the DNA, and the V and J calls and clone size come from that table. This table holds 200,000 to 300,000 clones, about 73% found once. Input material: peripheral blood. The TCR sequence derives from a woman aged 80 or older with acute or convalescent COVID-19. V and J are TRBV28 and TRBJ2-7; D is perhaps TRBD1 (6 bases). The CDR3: CASSPSYRASVTIEQYF. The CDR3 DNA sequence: TGTGCCAGCAGTCCATCATACAGGGCTTCAGTTACGATAGAGCAGTACTTC.